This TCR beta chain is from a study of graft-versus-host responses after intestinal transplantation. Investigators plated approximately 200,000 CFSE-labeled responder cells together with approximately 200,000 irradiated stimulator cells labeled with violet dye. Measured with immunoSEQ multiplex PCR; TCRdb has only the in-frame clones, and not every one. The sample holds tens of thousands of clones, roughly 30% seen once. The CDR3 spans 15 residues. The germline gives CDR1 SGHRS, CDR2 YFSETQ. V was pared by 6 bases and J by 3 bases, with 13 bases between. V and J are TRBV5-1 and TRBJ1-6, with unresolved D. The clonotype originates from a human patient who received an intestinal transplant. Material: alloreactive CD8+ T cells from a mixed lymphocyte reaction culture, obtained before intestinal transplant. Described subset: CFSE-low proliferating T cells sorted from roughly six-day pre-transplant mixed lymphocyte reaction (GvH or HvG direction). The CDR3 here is CASKLLALYNSPLHF. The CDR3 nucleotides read TGCGCCAGCAAACTATTAGCCCTCTATAATTCACCCCTCCACTTT. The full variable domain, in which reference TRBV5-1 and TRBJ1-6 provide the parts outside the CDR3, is KAGVTQTPRYLIKTRGQQVTLSCSPISGHRSVSWYQQTPGQGLQFLFEYFSETQRNKGNFPGRFSGRQFSNSRSEMNVSTLELGDSALYLCASKLLALYNSPLHFGNGTRLTVT.